Below are 15 T cell receptor beta chains sequenced from a single sample in a study of T cell changes during pregnancy in multiple sclerosis. Generated by immunoSEQ multiplex PCR, the TCRdb table keeps only in-frame clones and is missing some. The sample includes approximately 27,000 clones, roughly 92% seen only once; the top ten take around 0.67%. The specimen comprised CD4+ T cells from peripheral blood mononuclear cells, sampled in the first trimester of pregnancy. The source is a female donor with multiple sclerosis, enrolled in a pregnancy study.

The chain uses TRBV6-1 and TRBJ2-7; TRBD1 aligns across 9 bases. From germline, CDR1 is MNHNS and CDR2 SASEGT. V shed 6 bases and J 5 bases; nucleotides not matched to a gene: 8. The CDR3 has 14 amino acids. As DNA, the CDR3 is TGTGCCAGCAGGGAGGGACAGGGTAGGCACGAGCAGTACTTC. Its protein product is CASREGQGRHEQYF.

Only one count was recorded for this clone. The rearrangement uses TRBV28 and TRBJ2-2, with D tentatively TRBD2 (6 bases). With 5 bases removed from V and 5 bases from J, the gap between germline ends came to 21 bases. Looked up from germline, CDR1 is MDHEN and CDR2 is SYDVKM. This CDR3 region has 17 residues. CDR3 nucleotides: TGTGCCAGCAGTCCCGGGACTCCGGGTAGAGGTACCGGGGAGCTGTTTTTT. Protein: CASSPGTPGRGTGELFF.

This chain uses TRBV5-5 with TRBJ1-1, with D possibly matching TRBD1 (5 bases). Trimming took off 7 bases at V and 7 bases at J, with 14 bases between the two ends. The CDR3 has 12 amino acids. Looked up from germline, CDR1 is SGHKS and CDR2 is YYEKEE (reference sequence). CDR3 amino acids: CASPGTRDEAFF. In DNA, the CDR3 is TGTGCCAGCCCCGGGACTCGCGATGAAGCTTTCTTT.

The J gene is TRBJ2-3, the V gene TRBV7-8; D might be TRBD2 (5 bases). CDR3 length equals 15 residues. Trimming shortened V by 7 bases and J by 0 bases, and 14 bases separated the two germline ends. The germline V gene encodes CDR1 SGHVS and CDR2 FQNEAQ. CDR3 in amino acids: CASMRAAPSTDTQYF. In DNA, the CDR3 is TGTGCCAGCATGCGGGCCGCGCCTAGCACAGATACGCAGTATTTT.

V gene TRBV18 combines with J gene TRBJ2-5; 8 bases are a match to TRBD1. CDR1 and CDR2 from the germline V gene are KGHSH and LQKENI. The CDR3 spans 14 residues. V lost 1 base, J lost 4 bases, and 2 bases stayed unmatched. This CDR3 is CASSPRTGRETQYF. The CDR3 DNA reads TGTGCCAGCTCACCACGGACAGGGAGAGAGACCCAGTACTTC.

The rearrangement uses TRBV6-5 and TRBJ1-4; 8 nucleotides align to TRBD1. This CDR3 has 15 amino acids. Trimming cost V 2 bases and J 8 bases; bases outside gene matches: 7. Looked up from germline, CDR1 is MNHEY and CDR2 is SVGAGI. The CDR3 is CASSYLPGTGEKLFF. The CDR3 DNA reads TGTGCCAGCAGTTACCTCCCGGGGACAGGCGAAAAACTGTTTTTT.

In its sample, this clone was seen once. The rearrangement links TRBV25-1 to TRBJ2-5, with D tentatively TRBD2 (6 bases). With the DNA end fitting TRBJ2-7 better, the J assignment may be wrong. Germline-derived CDR1 and CDR2 are MGHDK and SYGVNS. The CDR3 length is 15 residues. DNA for the CDR3: TGTGCCAGCAGTGGTGGAGGGGCATTCTCCTACGAGCAGTACTTC. Its protein is CASSGGGAFSYEQYF.

The J gene is TRBJ2-4, the V gene TRBV4-1, with D possibly TRBD1 on 6 matching bases. The CDR3 sequence is 11 residues long. Germline V lookup: CDR1 MGHRA, CDR2 YSYEKL. Trimming left V 4 bases short and J 15 bases short, with 13 bases between. Here the CDR3 reads CASSRQDKRYF. The CDR3 DNA reads as TGCGCCAGCAGCCGACAGGATAAGCGGTACTTC.

This chain connects TRBV7-9 to TRBJ2-5; no reliable D call. The CDR3 is 13 residues long. Per germline, CDR1 SEHNR and CDR2 FQNEAQ (reference sequence). Trimming left V 3 bases short and J 5 bases short, with 10 bases between. The chain's CDR3 is CASSFNTGETQYF. CDR3 bases: TGTGCCAGCAGCTTCAACACCGGGGAGACCCAGTACTTC.

The V and J genes are TRBV5-4 and TRBJ2-7, with 15 bases identical to TRBD2. This CDR3 has 16 residues. Germline V CDR1 and CDR2: SGHNT, YYREEE (reference sequence). Trimming at V came to 4 bases and at J to 4 bases, leaving 6 bases not matched to a gene. The DNA of the CDR3 is TGTGCCAGCAGCCCTGGACTAGCGGGGGGGCCGTACGAGCAGTACTTC. It is translated as CASSPGLAGGPYEQYF.

The gene calls are TRBV28 and TRBJ2-7; D call uncertain. V was cut by 6 bases and J by 4 bases, with 13 bases left in between. The CDR3 runs 13 residues. Germline V CDR1 and CDR2: MDHEN, SYDVKM. CDR3 amino acids: CASSPYPGYEQYF. The CDR3 DNA reads TGTGCCAGCAGCCCATACCCAGGTTACGAGCAGTACTTC.

The chain joins TRBV19 to TRBJ2-5, with 11 bases lining up with TRBD2. Germline loops: CDR1 LNHDA, CDR2 SQIVND (reference sequence). CDR3 size: 15 residues. V trimming: 4 bases; J trimming: 5 bases; junction bases outside the gene matches: 6. The CDR3 DNA is TGTGCCAGTAGTACAACCGGGACTAGCGGTGAGACCCAGTACTTC. Its protein is CASSTTGTSGETQYF.

This clone came up a few times. The chain uses TRBV30 and TRBJ1-6, with D perhaps TRBD1 (5 bases). Trimming removed 0 bases at V and 10 bases at J, with 10 bases between. Germline values: CDR1 GTSNPN, CDR2 SVGIG (reference sequence). The CDR3 spans 13 residues. The CDR3 reads CAWSVGTGSPLHF. DNA of the CDR3: TGTGCCTGGAGTGTCGGGACTGGGTCACCCCTCCACTTT.

V is TRBV18 and J is TRBJ1-1, with D perhaps TRBD1 (5 bases). The V end was cut by 6 bases, the J end by 4 bases, with 12 bases between. The CDR3 runs to 13 residues. CDR1 is KGHSH, CDR2 LQKENI, per germline. The DNA of the CDR3 is TGTGCCAGCTCGTCTGGGGGGGGCACTGAAGCTTTCTTT. Its translation is CASSSGGGTEAFF. Full variable domain (remainder filled in from reference TRBV18 and TRBJ1-1): NAGVMQNPRHLVRRRGQEARLRCSPMKGHSHVYWYRQLPEEGLKFMVYLQKENIIDESGMPKERFSAEFPKEGPSILRIQQVVRGDSAAYFCASSSGGGTEAFFGQGTRLTVV.

This chain connects TRBV19 to TRBJ2-1, with TRBD2 matching 13 bases. The CDR3 has 18 amino acids. Germline V CDR1 and CDR2: LNHDA, SQIVND (reference sequence). V shed 0 bases, J shed 2 bases, and the junction held 4 bases outside the gene matches. This CDR3 reads CASSIELAGGPAYNEQFF. As DNA, the CDR3 is TGTGCCAGTAGTATAGAACTAGCGGGGGGGCCAGCCTACAATGAGCAGTTCTTC.